The source of this TCR beta chain is a study of blood T cell repertoires in COVID-19. Measured with immunoSEQ multiplex PCR; TCRdb has only the in-frame clones, and not every one. The sample holds approximately 210,000 clones, about 79% seen once. The CDR3 length is 13 residues. J lost 2 bases, V lost 9 bases, and 1 base had no gene match. CDR1 and CDR2 (germline): LGHNA, YNFKEQ. This clonotype originated in a woman aged 55-69 years who had recovered from COVID-19. Material: PBMCs or T cells enriched from blood (not recorded which). V is TRBV4-2 and J is TRBJ2-3, with TRBD2 identical over 11 bases. CDR3: CARGLAVTDTQYF. The CDR3 nucleotides are TGTGCCAGGGGACTAGCGGTCACAGATACGCAGTATTTT.